A selection of T cell receptor beta chains follows, all from one sample in a study of blood T cell repertoires in COVID-19. The table came from immunoSEQ multiplex PCR; TCRdb's copy has only in-frame clones and leaves some out. Here the sample spans 200,000 to 250,000 clones, roughly 84% being singletons. Sequences were obtained from peripheral blood. These receptor sequences come from a woman at least 80 years old with acute or convalescent COVID-19. CDR3s leave out the opening cysteine and the closing phenylalanine or tryptophan. Each record gives: V gene, clone size, CDR3 protein. Clone size is shown for a subset of rows, as once, few, many or a class of expanded clone.

>TRBV9|once
ASSTGQFNQPQH
>TRBV5-6|few
ASSLASGGRNEQF
>TRBV7-9|.
ASSLDRGGYT
>TRBV6-6|few
ASRGEGASSGYT
>TRBV9|once
ASSTGQGAETQY
>TRBV4-1|.
ASSQMSGMRYEKLF
>TRBV7-2|.
ASSLIVGRPGQETQY
>TRBV12-3/TRBV12-4|.
ASILRGESEQF
>TRBV19|.
ATRGRLNEKLF
>TRBV29-1|.
SVEVSGTGRSEAF
>TRBV10-3|.
AISESPGQGNEKLF
>TRBV20-1|.
SASSPRQGMNTEAF
>TRBV6-6|.
ASSWGGASGQETQY
>TRBV19|.
ASSIGRTSGGPQKTQY
>TRBV9|.
ASSVAGIGIHWYEQY
>TRBV4-2|.
ASTRVGGVSYNEQF